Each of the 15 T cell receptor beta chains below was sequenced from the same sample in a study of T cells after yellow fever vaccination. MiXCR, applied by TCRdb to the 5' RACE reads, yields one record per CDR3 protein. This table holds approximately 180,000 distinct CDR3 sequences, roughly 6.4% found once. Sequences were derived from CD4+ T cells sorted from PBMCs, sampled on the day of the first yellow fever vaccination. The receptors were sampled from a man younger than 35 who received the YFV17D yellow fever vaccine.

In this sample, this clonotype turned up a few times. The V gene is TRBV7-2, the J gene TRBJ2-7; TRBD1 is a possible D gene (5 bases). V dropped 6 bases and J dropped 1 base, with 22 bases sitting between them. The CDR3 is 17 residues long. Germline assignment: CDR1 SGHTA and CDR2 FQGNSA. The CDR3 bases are TGTGCCAGCAGACGGATACACCGAAGGGGTAGTTCCTACGAGCAGTACTTC. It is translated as CASRRIHRRGSSYEQYF.

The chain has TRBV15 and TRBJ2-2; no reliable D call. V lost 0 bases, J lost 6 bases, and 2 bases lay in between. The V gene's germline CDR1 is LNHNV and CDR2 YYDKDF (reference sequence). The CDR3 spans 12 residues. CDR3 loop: CATSRDPGELFF. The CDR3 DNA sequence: TGTGCCACCAGCAGAGATCCCGGGGAGCTGTTTTTT. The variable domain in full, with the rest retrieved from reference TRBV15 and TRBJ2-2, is DAMVIQNPRYQVTQFGKPVTLSCSQTLNHNVMYWYQQKSSQAPKLLFHYYDKDFNNEADTPDNFQSRRPNTSFCFLDIRSPGLGDTAMYLCATSRDPGELFFGEGSRLTVL.

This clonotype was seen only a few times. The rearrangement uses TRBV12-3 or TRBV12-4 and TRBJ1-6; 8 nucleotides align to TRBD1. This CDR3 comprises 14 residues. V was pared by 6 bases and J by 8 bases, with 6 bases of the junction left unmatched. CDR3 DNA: TGTGCCAGCAGGCTGGGACAGGTCCATTCACCCCTCCACTTT. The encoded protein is CASRLGQVHSPLHF.

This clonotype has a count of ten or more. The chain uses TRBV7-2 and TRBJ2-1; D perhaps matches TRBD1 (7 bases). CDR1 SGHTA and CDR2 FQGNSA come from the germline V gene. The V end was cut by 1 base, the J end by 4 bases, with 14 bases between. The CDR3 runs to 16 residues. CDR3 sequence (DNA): TGTGCCAGCAGCTTAGGGGTGGCAGGGGGGTACAATGAGCAGTTCTTC. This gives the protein CASSLGVAGGYNEQFF.

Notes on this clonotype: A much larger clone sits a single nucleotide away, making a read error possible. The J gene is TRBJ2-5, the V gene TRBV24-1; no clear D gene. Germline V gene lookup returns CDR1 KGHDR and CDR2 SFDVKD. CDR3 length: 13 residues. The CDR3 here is CARAGENHETQYF. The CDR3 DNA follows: TGCGCCCGGGCAGGCGAAAACCACGAGACCCAGTACTTC.

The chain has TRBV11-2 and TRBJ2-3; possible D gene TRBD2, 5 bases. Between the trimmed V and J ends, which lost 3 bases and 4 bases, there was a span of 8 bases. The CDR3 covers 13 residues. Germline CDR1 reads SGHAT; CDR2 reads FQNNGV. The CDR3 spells CASSFGDPDTQYF. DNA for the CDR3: TGTGCCAGCAGCTTCGGGGATCCAGATACGCAGTATTTT.

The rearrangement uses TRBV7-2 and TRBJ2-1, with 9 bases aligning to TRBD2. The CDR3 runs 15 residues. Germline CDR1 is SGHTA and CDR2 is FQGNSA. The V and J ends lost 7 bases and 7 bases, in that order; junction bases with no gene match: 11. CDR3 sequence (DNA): TGTGCCAGCAAACCGTCCCCGGCGGGGGGGAATGAGCAGTTCTTC. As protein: CASKPSPAGGNEQFF.

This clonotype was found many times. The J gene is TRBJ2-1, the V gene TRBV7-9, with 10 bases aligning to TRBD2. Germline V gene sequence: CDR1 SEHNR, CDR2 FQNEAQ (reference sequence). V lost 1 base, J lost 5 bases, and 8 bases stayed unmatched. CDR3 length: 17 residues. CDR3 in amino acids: CASSLDPVAGGDNEQFF. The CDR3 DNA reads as TGTGCCAGCAGCTTAGACCCCGTAGCGGGGGGCGACAATGAGCAGTTCTTC.

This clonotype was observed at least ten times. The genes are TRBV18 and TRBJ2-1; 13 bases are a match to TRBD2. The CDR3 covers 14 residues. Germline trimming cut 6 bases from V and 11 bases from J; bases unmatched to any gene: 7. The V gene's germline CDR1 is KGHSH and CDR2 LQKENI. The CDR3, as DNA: TGTGCCAGCTCTCCAACTAGCGGGGGGGGAAAGCAGTTCTTC. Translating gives CASSPTSGGGKQFF.

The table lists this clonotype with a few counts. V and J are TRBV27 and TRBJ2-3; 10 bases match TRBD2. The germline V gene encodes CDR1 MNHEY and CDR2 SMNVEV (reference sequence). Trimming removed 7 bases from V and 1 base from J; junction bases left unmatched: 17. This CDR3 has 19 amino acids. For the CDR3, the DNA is TGTGCCAGCACCCTGAAGGGGGAACTAGCGGGACGTCGCACAGATACGCAGTATTTT. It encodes CASTLKGELAGRRTDTQYF.

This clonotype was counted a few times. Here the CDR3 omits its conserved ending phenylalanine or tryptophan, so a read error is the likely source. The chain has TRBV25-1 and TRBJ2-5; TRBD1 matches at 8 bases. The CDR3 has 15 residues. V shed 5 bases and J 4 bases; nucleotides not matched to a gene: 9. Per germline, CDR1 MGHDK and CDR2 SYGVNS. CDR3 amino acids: CASSPPGTGGETQYL. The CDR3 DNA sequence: TGTGCCAGCAGTCCTCCCGGGACAGGAGGAGAGACCCAGTACCTC.

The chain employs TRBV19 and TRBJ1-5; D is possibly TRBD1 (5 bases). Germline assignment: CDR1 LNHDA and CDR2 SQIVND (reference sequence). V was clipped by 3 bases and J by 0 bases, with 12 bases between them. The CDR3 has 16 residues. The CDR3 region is CASSIGRGYSNQPQHF. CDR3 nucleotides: TGTGCCAGTAGTATCGGTAGGGGCTATAGCAATCAGCCCCAGCATTTT.

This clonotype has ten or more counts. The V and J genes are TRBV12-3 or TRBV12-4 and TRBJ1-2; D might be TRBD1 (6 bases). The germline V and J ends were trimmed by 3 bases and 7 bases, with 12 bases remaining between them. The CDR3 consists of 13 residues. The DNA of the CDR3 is TGTGCCAGCAGTTTTTGGGGGGCCGGTGGCTACACCTTC. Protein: CASSFWGAGGYTF.

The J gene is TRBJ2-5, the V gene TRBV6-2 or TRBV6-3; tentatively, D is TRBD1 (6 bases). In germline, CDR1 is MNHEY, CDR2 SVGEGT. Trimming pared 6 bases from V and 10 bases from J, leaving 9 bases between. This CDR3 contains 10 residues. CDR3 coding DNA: TGTGCCAGCAGGAACAGGGTCCAGTACTTC. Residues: CASRNRVQYF.

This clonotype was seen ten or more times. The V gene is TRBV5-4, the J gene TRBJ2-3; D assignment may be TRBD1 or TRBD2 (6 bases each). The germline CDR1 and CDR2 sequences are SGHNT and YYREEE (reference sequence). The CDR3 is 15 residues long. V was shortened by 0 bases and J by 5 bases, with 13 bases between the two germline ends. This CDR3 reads CASSLGGAQGDTQYF. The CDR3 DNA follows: TGTGCCAGCAGCTTGGGGGGGGCGCAGGGAGATACGCAGTATTTT.